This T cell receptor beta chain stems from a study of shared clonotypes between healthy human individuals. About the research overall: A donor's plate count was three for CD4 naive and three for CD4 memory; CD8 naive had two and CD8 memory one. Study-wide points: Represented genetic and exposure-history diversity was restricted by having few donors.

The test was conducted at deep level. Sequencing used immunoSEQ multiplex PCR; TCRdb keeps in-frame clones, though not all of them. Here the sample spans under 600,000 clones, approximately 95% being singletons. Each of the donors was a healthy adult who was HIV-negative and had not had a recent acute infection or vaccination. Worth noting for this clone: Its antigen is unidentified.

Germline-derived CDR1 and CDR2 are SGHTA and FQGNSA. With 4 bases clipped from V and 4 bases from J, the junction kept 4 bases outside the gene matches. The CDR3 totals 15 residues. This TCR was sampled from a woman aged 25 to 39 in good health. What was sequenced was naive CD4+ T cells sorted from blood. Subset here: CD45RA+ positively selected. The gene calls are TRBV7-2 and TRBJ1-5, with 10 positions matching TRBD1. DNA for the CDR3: TGTGCCAGCAGCTGGGACAGGGGCGAAAATCAGCCCCAGCATTTT. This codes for CASSWDRGENQPQHF.